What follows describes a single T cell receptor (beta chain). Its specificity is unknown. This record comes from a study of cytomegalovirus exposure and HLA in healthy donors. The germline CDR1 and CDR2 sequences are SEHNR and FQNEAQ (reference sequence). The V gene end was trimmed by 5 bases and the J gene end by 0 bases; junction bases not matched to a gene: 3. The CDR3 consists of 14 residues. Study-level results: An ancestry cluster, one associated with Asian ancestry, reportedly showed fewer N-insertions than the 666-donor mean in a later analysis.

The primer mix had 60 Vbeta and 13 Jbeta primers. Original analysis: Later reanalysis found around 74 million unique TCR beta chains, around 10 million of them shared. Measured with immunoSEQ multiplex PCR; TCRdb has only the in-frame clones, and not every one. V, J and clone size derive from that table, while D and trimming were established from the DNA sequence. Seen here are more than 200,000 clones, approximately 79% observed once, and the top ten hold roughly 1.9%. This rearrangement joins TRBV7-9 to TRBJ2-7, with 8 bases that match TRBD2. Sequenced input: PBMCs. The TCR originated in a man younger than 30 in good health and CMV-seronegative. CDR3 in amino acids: CASSPGTSSYEQYF. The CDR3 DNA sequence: TGTGCCAGCAGCCCGGGGACTAGCTCCTACGAGCAGTACTTC. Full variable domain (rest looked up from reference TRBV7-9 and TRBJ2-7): DTGVSQNPRHKITKRGQNVTFRCDPISEHNRLYWYRQTLGQGPEFLTYFQNEAQLEKSRLLSDRFSAERPKGSFSTLEIQRTEQGDSAMYLCASSPGTSSYEQYFGPGTRLTVT.